This is a list of T cell receptor beta chains from one sample in a study of regulatory T cells in long-lasting Graves disease. TCRdb redid the calling of the multiplex PCR reads with MiXCR, one entry per CDR3 protein. This repertoire shows hundreds of thousands of distinct CDR3 sequences, more than 20% found once; its top ten account for 7% to 9.5%. Material: peripheral blood mononuclear cells (PBMCs), obtained when the disease was refractory, from a patient treated with antithyroid drugs. These receptors were collected from a female donor with Graves disease. CDR3s include the opening cysteine and the closing phenylalanine or tryptophan. Fields, in order: V gene, D gene, CDR3 length, clone size, J gene, CDR3 DNA, CDR3 protein. The D gene is left open where the match is weak. A row's size may be missing; if present it is once, few, many or a size class.

V gene: TRBV29-1
D gene: TRBD2
CDR3 length: 15
clone size: -
J gene: TRBJ2-5
CDR3 DNA: TGCAGCGTTGATCAAGCGGGAGTGTTTGAAGAGACCCAGTACTTC
CDR3 protein: CSVDQAGVFEETQYF

V gene: TRBV6-1
D gene: -
CDR3 length: 14
clone size: many
J gene: TRBJ2-6
CDR3 DNA: TGTGCCAGCTCTCTGATCGCCGGGGCCAACGTCCTGACTTTC
CDR3 protein: CASSLIAGANVLTF

V gene: TRBV2
D gene: TRBD2
CDR3 length: 14
clone size: few
J gene: TRBJ2-5
CDR3 DNA: TGTGCCAGCAGTGATAGGGATAGCGGGAGTGGCATATACTTC
CDR3 protein: CASSDRDSGSGIYF

V gene: TRBV5-1
D gene: TRBD2
CDR3 length: 15
clone size: few
J gene: TRBJ2-7
CDR3 DNA: TGCGCCAGCAGCTTTATTAGCGGGAGCCGGGGGGAGCAGTACTTC
CDR3 protein: CASSFISGSRGEQYF

V gene: TRBV7-9
D gene: -
CDR3 length: 14
clone size: few
J gene: TRBJ1-2
CDR3 DNA: TGTGCCAGCAGCTTTAGAGACAATGGACGTGGCTACACCTTC
CDR3 protein: CASSFRDNGRGYTF

V gene: TRBV14
D gene: -
CDR3 length: 16
clone size: -
J gene: TRBJ2-7
CDR3 DNA: TGTGCCAGCAGCCAAGGTACTATACTAACCTCCTACGAGCAGTACTTC
CDR3 protein: CASSQGTILTSYEQYF

V gene: TRBV12-3/TRBV12-4
D gene: TRBD1
CDR3 length: 15
clone size: -
J gene: TRBJ1-1
CDR3 DNA: TGTGCCAGCAGTTTTAGGACAGGGGGAAACACTGAAGCTTTCTTT
CDR3 protein: CASSFRTGGNTEAFF

V gene: TRBV5-8
D gene: -
CDR3 length: 16
clone size: few
J gene: TRBJ2-7
CDR3 DNA: TGTGCCAGCAGCTTTCCGGAGCAGACCCAATCCTACGAGCAGTACTTC
CDR3 protein: CASSFPEQTQSYEQYF

V gene: TRBV5-1
D gene: TRBD2
CDR3 length: 13
clone size: -
J gene: TRBJ2-7
CDR3 DNA: TGCGCCAGCAGCTTTAACGGGGGGAGCGAGCAGTACTTC
CDR3 protein: CASSFNGGSEQYF

V gene: TRBV29-1
D gene: TRBD2
CDR3 length: 13
clone size: -
J gene: TRBJ2-7
CDR3 DNA: TGCAGCGTTGGGAATGGGCTAGCGGGAGTTCAGTACTTC
CDR3 protein: CSVGNGLAGVQYF

V gene: TRBV7-3
D gene: -
CDR3 length: 14
clone size: many
J gene: TRBJ1-1
CDR3 DNA: TGTGCCAGCAGCCTGTCGGAGGGAGGCACTGAAGCTTTCTTT
CDR3 protein: CASSLSEGGTEAFF

V gene: TRBV28
D gene: TRBD2
CDR3 length: 15
clone size: -
J gene: TRBJ2-1
CDR3 DNA: TGTGCCAGCAGGCCAGGACTAGCGGGAGAGAATGAGCAGTTCTTC
CDR3 protein: CASRPGLAGENEQFF

V gene: TRBV28
D gene: TRBD1
CDR3 length: 16
clone size: many
J gene: TRBJ2-2
CDR3 DNA: TGTGCCAGCAGCCGCGGACAGGTCTCGAACACCGGGGAGCTGTTTTTT
CDR3 protein: CASSRGQVSNTGELFF

V gene: TRBV5-1
D gene: -
CDR3 length: 15
clone size: few
J gene: TRBJ1-4
CDR3 DNA: TGCGCCAGCAGCCCCCGGGGGTCTCCGGGTGAAAAACTGTTTTTT
CDR3 protein: CASSPRGSPGEKLFF

V gene: TRBV7-9
D gene: -
CDR3 length: 16
clone size: -
J gene: TRBJ2-2
CDR3 DNA: TGTGCCAGCAGCTCCGCCGACAGGTCGAACACCGGGGAGCTGTTTTTT
CDR3 protein: CASSSADRSNTGELFF

V gene: TRBV6-5
D gene: -
CDR3 length: 15
clone size: many
J gene: TRBJ2-7
CDR3 DNA: TGTGCCAGCAGTTACTCGGGGGCGGTCAACTACGAGCAGTACTTC
CDR3 protein: CASSYSGAVNYEQYF

V gene: TRBV10-3
D gene: TRBD2
CDR3 length: 15
clone size: once
J gene: TRBJ2-7
CDR3 DNA: TGTGCCACCGCCACTGGACTAGCGGGAGCGAACGAGCAGTACTTC
CDR3 protein: CATATGLAGANEQYF

V gene: TRBV30
D gene: TRBD1
CDR3 length: 12
clone size: -
J gene: TRBJ1-2
CDR3 DNA: TGTGCCTGGGCCCGGGACAGGGGAATGAACACCTTC
CDR3 protein: CAWARDRGMNTF

V gene: TRBV6-2/TRBV6-3
D gene: -
CDR3 length: 15
clone size: -
J gene: TRBJ2-1
CDR3 DNA: TGTGCCAGCAGTGCCTCGGTAAACTCCTACAATGAGCAGTTCTTC
CDR3 protein: CASSASVNSYNEQFF

V gene: TRBV14
D gene: -
CDR3 length: 13
clone size: -
J gene: TRBJ2-2
CDR3 DNA: TGTGCCAGCAGCCAGGCGATCGCCGGGGAGCTGTTTTTT
CDR3 protein: CASSQAIAGELFF

V gene: TRBV5-4
D gene: -
CDR3 length: 14
clone size: once
J gene: TRBJ1-1
CDR3 DNA: TGTGCCAGCAGCTTGGTGGACAGTCACACTGAAGCTTTCTTT
CDR3 protein: CASSLVDSHTEAFF

V gene: TRBV6-1
D gene: -
CDR3 length: 13
clone size: -
J gene: TRBJ1-6
CDR3 DNA: TGTGCCAGCGAAGCCGGAGGGAATTCACCCCTCCACTTT
CDR3 protein: CASEAGGNSPLHF

V gene: TRBV11-2
D gene: -
CDR3 length: 16
clone size: many
J gene: TRBJ2-2
CDR3 DNA: TGTGCCAGCGGAAACCCCTGGCGGGTGGGGTCCGGGGAGCTGTTTTTT
CDR3 protein: CASGNPWRVGSGELFF

V gene: TRBV9
D gene: -
CDR3 length: 14
clone size: -
J gene: TRBJ2-2
CDR3 DNA: TGTGCCAGCAGAAAGGGGTTGAGCACCGGGGAGCTGTTTTTT
CDR3 protein: CASRKGLSTGELFF

V gene: TRBV24-1
D gene: -
CDR3 length: 13
clone size: many
J gene: TRBJ1-1
CDR3 DNA: TGTGCCACCAGTGATCAGGGGAACACTGAAGCTTTCTTT
CDR3 protein: CATSDQGNTEAFF

V gene: TRBV19
D gene: -
CDR3 length: 13
clone size: many
J gene: TRBJ1-2
CDR3 DNA: TGTGCCAGTAGAAGGGTAGACAACTATGGCTACACCTTC
CDR3 protein: CASRRVDNYGYTF

V gene: TRBV25-1
D gene: -
CDR3 length: 14
clone size: many
J gene: TRBJ1-2
CDR3 DNA: TGTGCCAGCAGGGGAACAGGGCTTAACTATGGCTACACCTTC
CDR3 protein: CASRGTGLNYGYTF

V gene: TRBV9
D gene: -
CDR3 length: 19
clone size: few
J gene: TRBJ2-6
CDR3 DNA: TGTGCCAGCAGCTCACCCCGCTCAGGGGGGAGATCTGGGGCCAACGTCCTGACTTTC
CDR3 protein: CASSSPRSGGRSGANVLTF

V gene: TRBV5-6
D gene: -
CDR3 length: 15
clone size: -
J gene: TRBJ2-7
CDR3 DNA: TGTGCCAGCAGCTCCCGGGACAACTCCGATGGCGAGCAGTACTTC
CDR3 protein: CASSSRDNSDGEQYF

V gene: TRBV29-1
D gene: -
CDR3 length: 13
clone size: -
J gene: TRBJ2-1
CDR3 DNA: TGCAGCGTTGAGGGGGAATCCTACAATGAGCAGTTCTTC
CDR3 protein: CSVEGESYNEQFF

V gene: TRBV29-1
D gene: -
CDR3 length: 12
clone size: -
J gene: TRBJ2-7
CDR3 DNA: TGCAGCGTCGGGGACGTTCCCTACGAGCGGTATTTC
CDR3 protein: CSVGDVPYERYF

V gene: TRBV10-3
D gene: -
CDR3 length: 14
clone size: -
J gene: TRBJ2-3
CDR3 DNA: TGTGCCACCACGAGTGCGGGAATTAGGGATACGCAGTATTTT
CDR3 protein: CATTSAGIRDTQYF

V gene: TRBV4-1
D gene: -
CDR3 length: 12
clone size: few
J gene: TRBJ1-1
CDR3 DNA: TGCGCCAGCAGCCCAAACGCAGTTGAAGCTTTCTTT
CDR3 protein: CASSPNAVEAFF

V gene: TRBV6-5
D gene: -
CDR3 length: 15
clone size: many
J gene: TRBJ2-2
CDR3 DNA: TGTGCCAGCAGTTACTACGGGGTTGGAACCGGGGAGCTGTTTTTT
CDR3 protein: CASSYYGVGTGELFF

V gene: TRBV24-1
D gene: -
CDR3 length: 13
clone size: -
J gene: TRBJ2-2
CDR3 DNA: TGTGCCACCCGGTCTTATAACACCGGGGAGCTGTTTTTT
CDR3 protein: CATRSYNTGELFF